These T cell receptor beta chains were read from a single sample in a study of T cell responses to AZD1222 COVID-19 vaccine. Assay: immunoSEQ multiplex PCR; the TCRdb copy retains only in-frame clones and omits some. The data show roughly 93,000 clones, 70% to 90% seen once. The specimen was peripheral blood, collected on day 0 of AZD1222 vaccination. These receptors were obtained from an adult in good health. Each CDR3 is given with its conserved first and last residue. A D gene is named only where the DNA matches it firmly. Clone size is not always given. Where it is, it says once, few, many or a class for expanded clones.

d_call,v_call,clone_size,j_call,cdr3_aa,cdr3_nt
-,TRBV30,-,TRBJ1-5,CAWSQLTGQPQHF,TGTGCCTGGAGTCAGCTCACTGGTCAGCCCCAGCATTTT
-,TRBV19,once,TRBJ2-1,CASTFRGGGGAYNEQFF,TGTGCCAGCACCTTCCGCGGCGGAGGGGGGGCCTACAATGAGCAGTTCTTC
-,TRBV30,-,TRBJ2-2,CAWSVTTRDLKLFF,TGTGCCTGGAGTGTAACGACTAGAGACTTGAAGCTGTTTTTT
TRBD1,TRBV19,-,TRBJ1-1,CASSTRQGRSSGFAEAFF,TGTGCCAGTAGTACCCGACAGGGTCGCTCCTCAGGATTCGCTGAAGCTTTCTTT
-,TRBV7-9,-,TRBJ2-2,CASSPFTRGELFF,TGTGCCAGCAGCCCTTTCACTCGCGGGGAGCTGTTTTTT
-,TRBV30,-,TRBJ1-1,CALSGGPGAEAFF,TGTGCCTTGTCCGGGGGGCCCGGCGCTGAAGCTTTCTTT
TRBD1,TRBV6-1,-,TRBJ1-2,CASSEELHVGGVYGYTF,TGTGCCAGCAGTGAAGAACTACACGTAGGGGGCGTGTATGGCTACACCTTC
-,TRBV3-1/TRBV3-2,-,TRBJ1-2,CASSQQRVGGYTF,TGTGCCAGCAGCCAACAGCGGGTTGGAGGCTACACCTTC
-,TRBV19,-,TRBJ1-2,CASFPTALSDYGYTF,TGTGCCAGCTTTCCGACGGCCCTTTCAGACTATGGCTACACCTTC
TRBD1,TRBV7-9,-,TRBJ2-3,CASSEGQGARDTQYF,TGTGCCAGCAGCGAAGGACAGGGGGCTAGAGATACGCAGTATTTT
-,TRBV20-1,-,TRBJ1-1,CSAKDSRGAFF,TGCAGTGCTAAGGACTCGCGGGGGGCTTTCTTT
TRBD1,TRBV7-8,-,TRBJ1-1,CASSRGQGSREAFF,TGTGCCAGCAGCCGGGGACAGGGTTCTCGTGAAGCTTTCTTT
-,TRBV7-2,-,TRBJ2-3,CASSLRASLVTFTDTQYF,TGTGCCAGCAGCTTAAGGGCCTCACTAGTAACCTTCACAGATACGCAGTATTTT
-,TRBV19,-,TRBJ2-3,CASSISKGASTDTQYF,TGTGCCAGTAGTATATCGAAGGGCGCTAGCACAGATACGCAGTATTTT
TRBD2,TRBV10-3,-,TRBJ2-5,CATSLAGPEETQYF,TGTGCCACCTCACTAGCGGGGCCAGAAGAGACCCAGTACTTC
-,TRBV11-3,few,TRBJ1-2,CASSLRTSYGYTF,TGTGCCAGCAGCTTAAGAACCAGCTATGGCTACACCTTC
TRBD1,TRBV3-1/TRBV3-2,-,TRBJ1-5,CASSQELTLDRASQPQHF,TGTGCCAGCAGCCAAGAACTGACCCTTGACAGGGCTTCTCAGCCCCAGCATTTT
-,TRBV19,-,TRBJ2-5,CASSIRQQETQYF,TGTGCCAGTAGTATCCGACAGCAAGAGACCCAGTACTTC
-,TRBV27,-,TRBJ2-6,CASSVHLLGANVLTF,TGTGCCAGCAGTGTCCACCTCCTCGGGGCCAACGTCCTGACTTTC
-,TRBV9,few,TRBJ1-3,CASSTVGNTIYF,TGTGCCAGCAGCACCGTCGGAAACACCATATATTTT
-,TRBV11-2,-,TRBJ1-2,CASSFVAYGYTF,TGTGCCAGCAGCTTCGTCGCATATGGCTACACCTTC
TRBD1,TRBV27,once,TRBJ1-2,CASSLSTGNYGYTF,TGTGCCAGCAGTTTATCGACAGGGAACTATGGCTACACCTTC
-,TRBV11-2,-,TRBJ2-7,CASSLVLGQASSYEQYF,TGTGCCAGCAGCTTAGTGCTGGGCCAAGCGAGCTCCTACGAGCAGTACTTC
-,TRBV6-1,-,TRBJ2-7,CASSEAFAEPTYEQYF,TGTGCCAGCAGTGAAGCTTTTGCGGAACCCACCTACGAGCAGTACTTC
TRBD2,TRBV5-1,-,TRBJ2-1,CASSRGTSGSADEQFF,TGCGCCAGCAGCAGAGGGACTAGCGGGAGTGCGGATGAGCAGTTCTTC
TRBD1,TRBV6-2/TRBV6-3,-,TRBJ1-5,CASSQGGSGNQPQHF,TGTGCCAGCAGTCAAGGGGGCTCAGGAAATCAGCCCCAGCATTTT
-,TRBV7-6,-,TRBJ1-1,CASSLEAGPVSEAFF,TGTGCCAGCAGCTTAGAAGCAGGGCCTGTATCTGAAGCTTTCTTT